The 30 T cell receptor beta chains below all came from one sample that was sequenced in a study of blood T cell repertoires in COVID-19. TCRdb keeps only in-frame clones here, not all; method: immunoSEQ multiplex PCR. The sample contains approximately 120,000 clones, approximately 88% of which appear only once. Sequences were obtained from peripheral blood. These receptor sequences come from a man aged 50 or older with acute or convalescent COVID-19.

This chain joins TRBV29-1 and TRBJ2-7; 7 nucleotides align to TRBD1. The J segment lost 7 bases and the V segment lost 5 bases, leaving 8 bases of the junction unmatched. Germline V gives CDR1 SQVTM, CDR2 ANQGSEA. The CDR3 is 12 residues long. The chain's CDR3 is CSVTGTVGEQYF. In DNA, the CDR3 is TGCAGCGTTACCGGGACAGTGGGGGAGCAGTACTTC.

The rearrangement joins TRBV3-1 (or the pseudogene TRBV3-2) to TRBJ1-5; TRBD1 matches at 7 bases. The V gene's germline CDR1 is LGHDT and CDR2 YNNKEL (reference sequence). With V trimmed by 5 bases and J by 1 base, 5 bases remained unmatched. The CDR3 is 15 amino acids. The CDR3 protein is CASSKTGDSNQPQHF. DNA for the CDR3: TGTGCCAGCAGCAAAACAGGGGACAGCAATCAGCCCCAGCATTTT.

This rearrangement joins TRBV5-3 to TRBJ2-3, with a possible D match to TRBD1 (6 bases). TRBV5-3 is given ORF status, its function remaining uncertain. The V end lost 1 base, the J end lost 0 bases, and 15 bases lay between the germline ends. The CDR3 contains 17 residues. The CDR3 sequence: CARSLLGDRKSTDTQYF. CDR3 coding DNA: TGTGCCAGAAGCTTGTTGGGTGACAGGAAAAGCACAGATACGCAGTATTTT.

This chain uses TRBV19 with TRBJ1-3; D unclear. The V end lost 6 bases, the J end lost 2 bases, and 11 bases lay between the germline ends. This CDR3 region has 14 residues. Germline loops: CDR1 LNHDA, CDR2 SQIVND (reference sequence). Here the CDR3 reads CASREFRTGNTIYF. In DNA, the CDR3 is TGTGCCAGTAGGGAGTTTCGTACTGGAAACACCATATATTTT. Together with reference TRBV19 and TRBJ1-3, the CDR3 gives the full variable domain: DGGITQSPKYLFRKEGQNVTLSCEQNLNHDAMYWYRQDPGQGLRLIYYSQIVNDFQKGDIAEGYSVSREKKESFPLTVTSAQKNPTAFYLCASREFRTGNTIYFGEGSWLTVV.

V gene TRBV4-1 combines with J gene TRBJ1-2; 11 positions match TRBD1. The V gene end was trimmed by 2 bases and the J gene end by 1 base; junction bases not matched to a gene: 9. In germline, CDR1 is MGHRA, CDR2 YSYEKL. This CDR3 region has 18 residues. The CDR3 nucleotides read TGCGCCAGCAGCCAACCGCTAGGGACAGGGGGAGGTAACTATGGCTACACCTTC. This codes for CASSQPLGTGGGNYGYTF.

This chain connects TRBV9 to TRBJ2-1; weak D call: TRBD2 (6 bases). The CDR3 spans 14 residues. V lost 6 bases and J lost 0, with 10 bases in between. Germline V gene lookup returns CDR1 SGDLS and CDR2 YYNGEE. DNA of the CDR3: TGTGCCAGCAACGCGGGGAGCTCCTACAATGAGCAGTTCTTC. Protein product: CASNAGSSYNEQFF.

The rearrangement joins TRBV18 to TRBJ2-1; D is perhaps TRBD2 (6 bases). Trimming removed 1 base at V and 2 bases at J, with 15 bases between. The CDR3 is 17 residues long. Looked up from germline, CDR1 is KGHSH and CDR2 is LQKENI. This CDR3 is CASSPRKGGGTYNEQFF. The CDR3 DNA follows: TGTGCCAGCTCACCACGAAAGGGAGGAGGGACCTACAATGAGCAGTTCTTC.

There are a few counts of this clone. CDR3 DNA: TGTGCCAGCAGCGTAGGGACCGCTAAAGGGGGTGAAGCTTTCTTT. Protein product: CASSVGTAKGGEAFF. The chain carries TRBV9 and TRBJ1-1; D may be TRBD1 (6 bases). V lost 0 bases and J lost 7, with 16 bases in between. The germline CDR1 and CDR2 sequences are SGDLS and YYNGEE. This CDR3 is built from 15 residues.

The chain has TRBV6-5 and TRBJ1-1, with D perhaps matching TRBD1 (6 bases). CDR1 is MNHEY and CDR2 is SVGAGI in the germline V gene. Trimming removed 0 bases at V and 1 base at J, with 9 bases between. This CDR3 comprises 15 residues. The CDR3 DNA is TGTGCCAGCAGTTACTCCCAGGGGCCGAACACTGAAGCTTTCTTT. This sequence encodes CASSYSQGPNTEAFF.

The V and J genes are TRBV3-1 (or the pseudogene TRBV3-2) and TRBJ1-2; a weak D match, TRBD1 (5 bases). Trimming took 0 bases from V and 5 from J, leaving 19 bases between them. The germline gives CDR1 LGHDT, CDR2 YNNKEL (reference sequence). The CDR3 runs 17 residues. The CDR3 nucleotides are TGTGCCAGCAGCCAAGACGACAGAATCTCATACGCTTATGGCTACACCTTC. Amino acid sequence: CASSQDDRISYAYGYTF.

In DNA form, the CDR3 reads TGTGCCAGCAGTCCGAGGTCGGGGGTGAACACTGAAGCTTTCTTT. This translates into CASSPRSGVNTEAFF. The V and J genes are TRBV7-9 and TRBJ1-1, with a weak D call TRBD1 (5 bases). V lost 6 bases and J 0 bases, leaving 14 bases between the germline ends. Germline V gives CDR1 SEHNR, CDR2 FQNEAQ (reference sequence). The length of the CDR3 is 15 residues. Together with reference TRBV7-9 and TRBJ1-1, the CDR3 gives the full variable domain: DTGVSQNPRHKITKRGQNVTFRCDPISEHNRLYWYRQTLGQGPEFLTYFQNEAQLEKSRLLSDRFSAERPKGSFSTLEIQRTEQGDSAMYLCASSPRSGVNTEAFFGQGTRLTVV.

The chain recombines TRBV4-3 with TRBJ1-4, with a possible D match to TRBD1 (5 bases). Trimming shortened V by 0 bases and J by 6 bases, and 14 bases separated the two germline ends. CDR3 length equals 16 residues. Looked up from germline, CDR1 is LGHNA and CDR2 is YSLEER. This chain's CDR3 is CASSQDGGLGDEKLFF. Here the CDR3 DNA reads TGCGCCAGCAGCCAAGATGGAGGGTTGGGGGATGAAAAACTGTTTTTT.

This clone occurred once. The V and J genes are TRBV28 and TRBJ2-7; unclear D gene. The CDR3 runs to 11 residues. Trimming shortened V by 6 bases and J by 2 bases, and 5 bases separated the two germline ends. CDR1 is MDHEN, CDR2 SYDVKM, per germline. CDR3 sequence (DNA): TGTGCCAGCAGCAACACCTACGAGCAGTACTTC. This codes for CASSNTYEQYF.

The chain links TRBV6-4 to TRBJ2-2, with 10 bases that match TRBD1. CDR3 size: 18 residues. The V segment lost 4 bases and the J segment 3 bases; nucleotides outside the gene matches: 11. The germline gives CDR1 MRHNA, CDR2 SNTAGT. The CDR3, as DNA: TGTGCCAGCAGTGCTCGCCCCCCGGGACAGGGGTACACCGGGGAGCTGTTTTTT. This gives the protein CASSARPPGQGYTGELFF.

The chain carries TRBV7-7 and TRBJ2-5; 12 nucleotides agree with TRBD1. The CDR3 covers 17 residues. V dropped 4 bases and J dropped 4; count of bases not matched to a gene: 10. In germline, CDR1 is SSHAT, CDR2 FNYEAQ (reference sequence). CDR3 amino acids: CASSSETGTGGLETQYF. DNA of the CDR3: TGTGCCAGCAGCTCAGAGACCGGGACAGGGGGCTTAGAGACCCAGTACTTC.

The CDR3 nucleotides are TGTGCCAGCAGCTTACGGGCTAGCGGGAGCGACGAGCAGTACTTC. This sequence encodes CASSLRASGSDEQYF. The chain recombines TRBV7-2 with TRBJ2-7, with 10 bases identical to TRBD2. V trimming: 2 bases; J trimming: 5 bases; junction bases outside the gene matches: 6. CDR1 is SGHTA and CDR2 is FQGNSA in the germline V gene. The CDR3 sequence is 15 residues long.

The chain is built from TRBV6-6 and TRBJ1-1; 7 bases line up with TRBD1. The CDR3 extends over 11 amino acids. From germline, CDR1 is MNHNY and CDR2 SVGAGI (reference sequence). The V gene end was trimmed by 7 bases and the J gene end by 8 bases; junction bases not matched to a gene: 4. Written as DNA, the CDR3 is TGTGCCAGCAACAGGGGCGCGGAAGCTTTCTTT. This encodes CASNRGAEAFF.

The gene calls are TRBV19 and TRBJ2-2, with TRBD2 as a possible D gene (5 bases). Germline CDR1 and CDR2: LNHDA and SQIVND (reference sequence). The CDR3 is made up of 15 amino acids. Deletions cut 3 bases from V and 4 bases from J, with 12 bases between. CDR3 DNA sequence: TGTGCCAGTAGTATTGGGGTGACTATCACCGGGGAGCTGTTTTTT. Translated, it gives CASSIGVTITGELFF.

Concerning this clone itself: Distinct nucleotide sequences in the sample also encode this CDR3. The chain links TRBV11-3 to TRBJ2-7; the match to TRBD2 covers 7 bases. The V gene end was trimmed by 3 bases and the J gene end by 3 bases; junction bases not matched to a gene: 5. Per the germline V gene, CDR1 is SGHNT and CDR2 is YENEEA. This CDR3 is built from 14 residues. For the CDR3, the DNA is TGTGCCAGCAGCTTGCTGGCGGGGGTCTACGAGCAGTACTTC. Protein sequence: CASSLLAGVYEQYF.

This clone has a single count. The chain uses TRBV18 and TRBJ1-2; D possibly corresponds to TRBD1 (6 bases). This CDR3 is 13 amino acids long. V was cut by 4 bases and J by 1 base, with 7 bases left in between. Germline lookup yields CDR1 KGHSH and CDR2 LQKENI. CDR3 sequence: CASSQDSNYGYTF. In nucleotides, the CDR3 is TGTGCCAGCTCACAGGACAGTAACTATGGCTACACCTTC. Full variable domain (outside the CDR3, taken from reference TRBV18 and TRBJ1-2): NAGVMQNPRHLVRRRGQEARLRCSPMKGHSHVYWYRQLPEEGLKFMVYLQKENIIDESGMPKERFSAEFPKEGPSILRIQQVVRGDSAAYFCASSQDSNYGYTFGSGTRLTVV.

This clone showed up just a few times. The genes are TRBV6-5 and TRBJ2-7; 10 bases are shared with TRBD2. This CDR3 contains 14 residues. The trim removed 3 bases at V and 5 bases at J, leaving 4 bases unmatched. CDR1 and CDR2 from the germline V gene are MNHEY and SVGAGI. The CDR3 DNA reads as TGTGCCAGCAGTTATACTAGCGGGACCCACGAGCAGTACTTC. It encodes CASSYTSGTHEQYF.

V gene TRBV6-5 combines with J gene TRBJ2-1; 7 positions agree with TRBD1. V lost 4 bases to trimming and J lost 4 bases; unmatched junction nucleotides: 7. The CDR3 is 15 amino acids. CDR1 is MNHEY and CDR2 is SVGAGI in the germline V gene. This chain's CDR3 is CASSLPGQLYNEQFF. CDR3 nucleotides: TGTGCCAGCAGTTTACCGGGACAGTTATACAATGAGCAGTTCTTC.

The chain couples TRBV6-6 to TRBJ1-1, with D possibly TRBD1 on 5 matching bases. Germline CDR1 MNHNY, CDR2 SVGAGI (reference sequence). This CDR3 region has 13 residues. The V end lost 5 bases, the J end lost 1 base, and 8 bases lay between the germline ends. The CDR3 reads CASSDTGNTEAFF. The CDR3 region has the DNA TGTGCCAGCAGTGATACAGGGAACACTGAAGCTTTCTTT.

Only a few counts were recorded for this clone. This same CDR3 is encoded by further DNA sequences in the sample. The V gene is TRBV6-1, the J gene TRBJ2-1; 8 bases agree with TRBD2. V lost 0 bases, J lost 0 bases, and 7 bases stayed unmatched. The germline V gene has CDR1 MNHNS and CDR2 SASEGT. This CDR3 is built from 18 residues. The CDR3 spells CASSEAEGSGSSYNEQFF. The CDR3 DNA follows: TGTGCCAGCAGTGAAGCTGAGGGAAGCGGGAGCTCCTACAATGAGCAGTTCTTC.

The V and J genes are TRBV4-2 and TRBJ1-2, with unresolved D. V was cut by 0 bases and J by 7 bases, with 12 bases left in between. Looked up from germline, CDR1 is LGHNA and CDR2 is YNFKEQ. This CDR3 comprises 14 residues. In DNA, the CDR3 is TGTGCCAGCAGCCAAGAGGTGTCGGGTGGTGGCTACACCTTC. Translation: CASSQEVSGGGYTF.

The chain employs TRBV24-1 and TRBJ2-1; TRBD1 agrees at 9 bases. J was trimmed by 6 bases and V by 5 bases; bases with no gene match: 4. The CDR3 extends over 14 amino acids. CDR1 and CDR2 (germline): KGHDR, SFDVKD. CDR3 sequence (DNA): TGTGCCACCAGTGGACAGGGGGTCCGCAATGAGCAGTTCTTC. It is translated as CATSGQGVRNEQFF.

Here the CDR3 DNA reads TGTGCCAGCAGGATCTCCTTAGACAGGGTTCCAGATACGCAGTATTTT. Amino acids: CASRISLDRVPDTQYF. V gene TRBV27 combines with J gene TRBJ2-3; 7 bases line up with TRBD1. V trimming: 6 bases; J trimming: 4 bases; junction bases outside the gene matches: 13. The CDR3 length is 16 residues. CDR1 MNHEY and CDR2 SMNVEV come from the germline V gene (reference sequence).

This clone was seen only once. V gene TRBV4-3 combines with J gene TRBJ2-7; D is uncertain. V lost 0 bases and J lost 2, with 11 bases in between. Germline-derived CDR1 and CDR2 are LGHNA and YSLEER. The CDR3 loop spans 15 amino acids. The CDR3 region has the DNA TGCGCCAGCAGCCAAGATATCAGTTACCCCTACGAGCAGTACTTC. Protein sequence: CASSQDISYPYEQYF.

The sample holds one count of this clone. The chain links TRBV6-6 to TRBJ2-7; D is uncertain. This CDR3 has 15 amino acids. Trimming stripped 2 bases from V and 3 bases from J, with 14 bases between. Germline CDR1 is MNHNY and CDR2 is SVGAGI (reference sequence). The CDR3 nucleotides read TGTGCCAGCAGTTACGGCGGCCAGATTAACTACGAGCAGTACTTC. Residues: CASSYGGQINYEQYF.

The V and J genes are TRBV5-1 and TRBJ2-1; 9 bases map to TRBD2. The junction had 8 bases not matched to a gene; V was cut back by 4 bases and J by 3 bases. The CDR3 spans 16 residues. Germline-derived CDR1 and CDR2 are SGHRS and YFSETQ. The CDR3 sequence is CASSLGLAGSYNEQFF. CDR3 nucleotide sequence: TGCGCCAGCAGCCTGGGCCTAGCGGGAAGCTACAATGAGCAGTTCTTC.